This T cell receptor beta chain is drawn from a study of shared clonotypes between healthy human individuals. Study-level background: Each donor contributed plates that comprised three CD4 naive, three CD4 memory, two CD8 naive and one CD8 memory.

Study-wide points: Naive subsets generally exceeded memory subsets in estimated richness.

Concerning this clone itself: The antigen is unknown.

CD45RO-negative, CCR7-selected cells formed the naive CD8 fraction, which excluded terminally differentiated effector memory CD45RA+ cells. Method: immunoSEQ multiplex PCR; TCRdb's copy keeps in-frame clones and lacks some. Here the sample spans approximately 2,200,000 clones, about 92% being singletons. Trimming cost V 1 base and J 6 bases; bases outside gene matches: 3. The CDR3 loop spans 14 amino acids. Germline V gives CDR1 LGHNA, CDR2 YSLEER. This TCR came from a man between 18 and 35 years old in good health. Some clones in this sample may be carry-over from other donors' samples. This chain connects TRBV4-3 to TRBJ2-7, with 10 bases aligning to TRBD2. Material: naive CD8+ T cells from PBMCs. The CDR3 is CASSQVQREGEQYF. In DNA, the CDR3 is TGCGCCAGCAGCCAAGTTCAGCGGGAGGGCGAGCAGTACTTC.